This is a list of T cell receptor beta chains from one sample in a study of cytomegalovirus exposure and HLA in healthy donors. Assay used: immunoSEQ multiplex PCR; TCRdb lists only in-frame clones, some missing. This table holds 150,000 or so clones, around 74% found once. The sample was PBMCs. The receptors originated from a male donor in good health and CMV-seronegative. Both conserved end residues are part of each CDR3. The D gene is left open where the match is weak. Not every row has a clone size; where given, it reads once, few, many or a size class.

j_call d_call clone_size v_call cdr3_aa cdr3_nt
TRBJ1-3 TRBD1 NA TRBV2 CASRGAGTGNGNTIYF TGTGCCAGCAGAGGCGCTGGGACAGGGAATGGAAACACCATATATTTT
TRBJ1-5 NA NA TRBV19 CASSSEAYSNQPQHF TGTGCCAGTAGCAGCGAGGCCTATAGCAATCAGCCCCAGCATTTT
TRBJ2-4 NA NA TRBV6-5 CASSTGIFQYF TGTGCCAGCAGTACCGGGATCTTTCAGTACTTC
TRBJ1-6 NA NA TRBV27 CASSSGGVGAVSPLHF TGTGCCAGCAGTTCCGGCGGGGTTGGGGCAGTTTCACCCCTCCACTTT
TRBJ2-7 TRBD2 NA TRBV7-2 CASSFSGGYSYEQYF TGTGCCAGCAGCTTTAGCGGGGGGTATAGCTACGAGCAGTACTTC
TRBJ2-7 TRBD2 NA TRBV6-1 CASKRAGGSEEQYF TGTGCCAGCAAGCGAGCGGGAGGATCTGAGGAGCAGTACTTC
TRBJ2-3 NA NA TRBV11-3 CASRGGRTDTQYF TGTGCCAGCAGAGGAGGGCGCACAGATACGCAGTATTTT
TRBJ2-7 TRBD2 NA TRBV7-2 CASSPLSTSPYEQYF TGTGCCAGCAGCCCCCTTTCGACTAGCCCCTACGAGCAGTACTTC
TRBJ2-2 NA NA TRBV4-3 CASSQDWAGIVGTGELFF TGCGCCAGCAGCCAAGATTGGGCAGGGATCGTAGGCACCGGGGAGCTGTTTTTT
TRBJ2-5 NA NA TRBV7-2 CASSLSGIGVQETQYF TGTGCCAGCAGCTTAAGTGGGATAGGGGTCCAAGAGACCCAGTACTTC
TRBJ2-2 TRBD1 few TRBV7-9 CASSLGTGSGELFF TGTGCCAGCAGCTTAGGGACAGGGTCCGGGGAGCTGTTTTTT
TRBJ2-4 TRBD1 NA TRBV6-1 CASRTGLGAKNIQYF TGTGCCAGCAGGACAGGGCTAGGAGCCAAAAACATTCAGTACTTC
TRBJ2-7 TRBD2 NA TRBV7-2 CASSLVPSGSSYEQYF TGTGCCAGCAGCTTAGTACCTAGCGGTTCCTCCTACGAGCAGTACTTC
TRBJ2-5 NA NA TRBV28 CASSYTGIQETQYF TGTGCCAGCAGTTACACCGGGATACAAGAGACCCAGTACTTC
TRBJ2-7 TRBD1 NA TRBV6-5 CASSPGLGTAYEQYF TGTGCCAGCAGTCCCGGCCTGGGGACAGCCTACGAGCAGTACTTC
TRBJ1-5 NA NA TRBV19 CASSTFGGSNQPQHF TGTGCCAGTAGCACGTTCGGAGGCAGCAATCAGCCCCAGCATTTT
TRBJ1-2 NA NA TRBV7-2 CASSLDFGGYTF TGTGCCAGCAGCTTGGACTTCGGTGGCTACACCTTC
TRBJ2-7 TRBD1 NA TRBV4-3 CASSLDRGLSYEQYF TGCGCCAGCAGCCTGGACAGGGGGCTTTCCTACGAGCAGTACTTC
TRBJ1-4 TRBD1 NA TRBV9 CASSGDRDSREKLFF TGTGCCAGCAGCGGGGACAGGGATTCTAGGGAAAAACTGTTTTTT
TRBJ1-4 TRBD1 NA TRBV2 CASRAVTGYGGKLFF TGTGCCAGCAGAGCCGTGACAGGGTACGGGGGAAAACTGTTTTTT
TRBJ2-2 TRBD1 NA TRBV7-2 CASSKPWDSNTGELFF TGTGCCAGCAGTAAACCCTGGGACAGCAACACCGGGGAGCTGTTTTTT
TRBJ2-7 NA few TRBV27 CASSLAGVYEQYF TGTGCCAGCAGTTTAGCAGGGGTCTACGAGCAGTACTTC